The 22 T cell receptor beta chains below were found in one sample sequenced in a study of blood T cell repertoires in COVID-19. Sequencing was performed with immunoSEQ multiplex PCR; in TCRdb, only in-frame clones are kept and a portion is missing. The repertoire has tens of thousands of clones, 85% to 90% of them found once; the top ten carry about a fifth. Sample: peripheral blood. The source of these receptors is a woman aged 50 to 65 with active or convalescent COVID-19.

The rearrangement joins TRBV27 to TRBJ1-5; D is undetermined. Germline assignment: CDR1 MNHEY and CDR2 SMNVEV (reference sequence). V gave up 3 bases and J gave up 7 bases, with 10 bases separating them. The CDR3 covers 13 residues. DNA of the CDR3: TGTGCCAGCAGTTTGGGTAGGAGCCAGCCCCAGCATTTT. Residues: CASSLGRSQPQHF.

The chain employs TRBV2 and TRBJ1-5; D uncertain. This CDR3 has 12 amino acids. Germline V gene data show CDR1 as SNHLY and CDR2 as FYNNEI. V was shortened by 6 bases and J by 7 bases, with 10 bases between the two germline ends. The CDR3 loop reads CASRTTGQPQHF. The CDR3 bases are TGTGCCAGCAGAACAACCGGGCAGCCCCAGCATTTT.

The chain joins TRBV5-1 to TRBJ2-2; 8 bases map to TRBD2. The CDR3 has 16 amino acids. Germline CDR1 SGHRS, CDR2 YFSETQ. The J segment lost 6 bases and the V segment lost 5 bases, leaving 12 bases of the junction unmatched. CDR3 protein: CASRAPGLGGAGELFF. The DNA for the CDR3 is TGCGCCAGCAGAGCTCCGGGACTAGGTGGGGCCGGGGAGCTGTTTTTT.

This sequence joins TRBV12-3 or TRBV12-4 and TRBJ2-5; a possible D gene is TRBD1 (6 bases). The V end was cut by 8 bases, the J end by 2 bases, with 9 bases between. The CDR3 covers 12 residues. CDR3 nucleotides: TGTGCCAGCGCAGGGGCTCAAGAGACCCAGTACTTC. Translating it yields CASAGAQETQYF.

In DNA form, the CDR3 reads TGTGCCATCAGTTGGGACAGATGGGGACAGCCCCAGCATTTT. Its protein is CAISWDRWGQPQHF. The chain is built from TRBV10-3 and TRBJ1-5; TRBD1 matches 7 bases. Germline CDR1 is ENHRY and CDR2 is SYGVKD. After removal of 5 bases from V and 7 bases from J, the junction contained 8 bases not matched to a gene. The CDR3 covers 14 residues.

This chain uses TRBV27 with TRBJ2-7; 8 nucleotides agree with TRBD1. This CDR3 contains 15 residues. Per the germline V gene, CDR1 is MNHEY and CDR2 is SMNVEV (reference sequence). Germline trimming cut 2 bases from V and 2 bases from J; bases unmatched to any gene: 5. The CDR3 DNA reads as TGTGCCAGCAGTTTAGGCAGGGGGCCCACCTACGAGCAGTACTTC. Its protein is CASSLGRGPTYEQYF.

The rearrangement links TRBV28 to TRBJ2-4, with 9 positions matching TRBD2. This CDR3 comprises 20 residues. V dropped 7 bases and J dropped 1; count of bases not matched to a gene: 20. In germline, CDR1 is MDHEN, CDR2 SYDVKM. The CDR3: CASTTSKVAGELAAKNIQYF. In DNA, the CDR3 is TGTGCCAGCACCACCTCGAAGGTAGCGGGAGAGCTGGCGGCCAAAAACATTCAGTACTTC.

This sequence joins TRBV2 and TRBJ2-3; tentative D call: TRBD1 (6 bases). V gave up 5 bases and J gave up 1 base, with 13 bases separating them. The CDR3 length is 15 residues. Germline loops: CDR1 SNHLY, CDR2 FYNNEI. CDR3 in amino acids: CASSSYRVGTDTQYF. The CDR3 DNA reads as TGTGCCAGCAGTTCCTACAGGGTTGGCACAGATACGCAGTATTTT.

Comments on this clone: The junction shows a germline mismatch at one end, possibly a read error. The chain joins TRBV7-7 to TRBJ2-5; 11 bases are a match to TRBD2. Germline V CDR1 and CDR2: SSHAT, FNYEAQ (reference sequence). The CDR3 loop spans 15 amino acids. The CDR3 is CASSFSGRGRETQYF. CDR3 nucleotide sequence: TGTGCTAGCAGCTTTAGCGGGAGGGGAAGAGAGACCCAGTACTTC.

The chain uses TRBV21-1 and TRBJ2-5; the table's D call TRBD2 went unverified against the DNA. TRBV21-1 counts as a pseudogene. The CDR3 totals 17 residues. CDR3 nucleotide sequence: TGTGCCAGCACCCATGGACTAGCGGGAGTGTCGGAGGAGACCCAGTACTTC. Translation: CASTHGLAGVSEETQYF.

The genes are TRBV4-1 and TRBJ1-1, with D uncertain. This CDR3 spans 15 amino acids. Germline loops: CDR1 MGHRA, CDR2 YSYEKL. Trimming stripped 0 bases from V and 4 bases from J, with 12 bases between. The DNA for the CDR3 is TGCGCCAGCAGCCAAGAAGATACAGCTCGCACTGAAGCTTTCTTT. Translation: CASSQEDTARTEAFF.

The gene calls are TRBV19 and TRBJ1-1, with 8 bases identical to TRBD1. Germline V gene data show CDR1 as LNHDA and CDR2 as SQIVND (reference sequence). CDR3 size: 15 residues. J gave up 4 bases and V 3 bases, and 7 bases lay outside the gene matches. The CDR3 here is CASSIRQGAPTEAFF. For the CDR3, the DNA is TGTGCCAGTAGTATCCGGCAGGGGGCGCCCACTGAAGCTTTCTTT. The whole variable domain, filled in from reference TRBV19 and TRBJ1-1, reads DGGITQSPKYLFRKEGQNVTLSCEQNLNHDAMYWYRQDPGQGLRLIYYSQIVNDFQKGDIAEGYSVSREKKESFPLTVTSAQKNPTAFYLCASSIRQGAPTEAFFGQGTRLTVV.

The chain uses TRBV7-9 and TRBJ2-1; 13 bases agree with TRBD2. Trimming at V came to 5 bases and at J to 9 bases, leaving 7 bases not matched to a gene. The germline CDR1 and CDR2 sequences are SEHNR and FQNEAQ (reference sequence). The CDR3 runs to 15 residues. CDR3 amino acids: CASSPPGLAGSEQFF. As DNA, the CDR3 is TGTGCCAGCAGCCCCCCGGGACTAGCGGGAAGTGAGCAGTTCTTC.

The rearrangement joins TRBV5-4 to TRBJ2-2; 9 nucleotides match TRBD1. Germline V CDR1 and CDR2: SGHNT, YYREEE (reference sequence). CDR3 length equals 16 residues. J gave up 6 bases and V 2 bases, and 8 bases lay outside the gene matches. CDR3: CASSLKGQGLPGELFF. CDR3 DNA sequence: TGTGCCAGCAGCTTAAAGGGACAGGGACTCCCCGGGGAGCTGTTTTTT.

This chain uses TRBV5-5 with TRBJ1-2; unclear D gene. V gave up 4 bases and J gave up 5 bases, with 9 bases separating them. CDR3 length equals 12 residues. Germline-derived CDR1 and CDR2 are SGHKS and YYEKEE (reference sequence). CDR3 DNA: TGTGCCAGCAGCCGGGTGGATTATGGCTACACCTTC. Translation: CASSRVDYGYTF.

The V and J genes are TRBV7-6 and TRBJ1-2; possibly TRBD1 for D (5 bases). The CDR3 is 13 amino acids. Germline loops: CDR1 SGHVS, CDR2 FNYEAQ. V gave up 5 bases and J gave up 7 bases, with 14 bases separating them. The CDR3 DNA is TGTGCCAGCAGCGCAGCGCCGGGGGGTGGCTACACCTTC. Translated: CASSAAPGGGYTF. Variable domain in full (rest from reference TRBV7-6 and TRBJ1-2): GAGVSQSPRYKVTKRGQDVALRCDPISGHVSLYWYRQALGQGPEFLTYFNYEAQQDKSGLPNDRFSAERPEGSISTLTIQRTEQRDSAMYRCASSAAPGGGYTFGSGTRLTVV.

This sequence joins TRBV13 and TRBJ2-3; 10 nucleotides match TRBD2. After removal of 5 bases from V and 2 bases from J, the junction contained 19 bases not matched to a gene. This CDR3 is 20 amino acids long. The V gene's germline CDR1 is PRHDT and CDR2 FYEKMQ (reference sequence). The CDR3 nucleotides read TGTGCCAGCAGCCCTGACGCCTCTGCCGGACTAGCGGAGGACACAGATACGCAGTATTTT. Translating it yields CASSPDASAGLAEDTDTQYF.

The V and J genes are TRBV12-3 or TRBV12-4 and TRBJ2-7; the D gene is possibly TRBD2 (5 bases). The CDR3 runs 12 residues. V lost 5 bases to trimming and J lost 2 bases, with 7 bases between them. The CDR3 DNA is TGTGCCAGCAGTAAGCGGACCTACGAGCAGTACTTC. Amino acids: CASSKRTYEQYF.

This chain's CDR3 is CASSYQGDGNSPLHF. For the CDR3, the DNA is TGTGCCAGCAGCTATCAGGGGGATGGAAATTCACCCCTCCACTTT. The chain uses TRBV7-9 and TRBJ1-6; 7 nucleotides line up with TRBD1. Losses at the gene ends were 4 bases for V and 7 bases for J; bases not matched to a gene: 7. CDR1 is SEHNR, CDR2 FQNEAQ, per germline (reference sequence). CDR3 length: 15 amino acids.

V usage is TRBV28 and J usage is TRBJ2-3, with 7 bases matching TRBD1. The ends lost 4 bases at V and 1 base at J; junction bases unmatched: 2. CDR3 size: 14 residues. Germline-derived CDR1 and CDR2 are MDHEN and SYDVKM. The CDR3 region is CASSSGQRTDTQYF. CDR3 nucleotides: TGTGCCAGCAGTTCGGGACAGCGCACAGATACGCAGTATTTT.

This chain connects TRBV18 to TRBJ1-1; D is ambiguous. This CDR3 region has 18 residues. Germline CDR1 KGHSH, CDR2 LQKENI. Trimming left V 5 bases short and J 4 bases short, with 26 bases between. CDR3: CASSSTGRVKFAVTEAFF. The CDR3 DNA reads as TGTGCCAGCTCATCGACTGGGCGGGTTAAATTTGCGGTCACTGAAGCTTTCTTT.

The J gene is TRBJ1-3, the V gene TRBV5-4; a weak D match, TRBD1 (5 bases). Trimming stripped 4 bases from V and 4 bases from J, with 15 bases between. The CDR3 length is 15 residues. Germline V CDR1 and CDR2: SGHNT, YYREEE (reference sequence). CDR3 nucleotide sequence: TGTGCCAGCAGCCTTGGTGCAGGGCCCGGAAACACCATATATTTT. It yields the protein CASSLGAGPGNTIYF. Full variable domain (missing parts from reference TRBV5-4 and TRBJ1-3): ETGVTQSPTHLIKTRGQQVTLRCSSQSGHNTVSWYQQALGQGPQFIFQYYREEENGRGNFPPRFSGLQFPNYSSELNVNALELDDSALYLCASSLGAGPGNTIYFGEGSWLTVV.